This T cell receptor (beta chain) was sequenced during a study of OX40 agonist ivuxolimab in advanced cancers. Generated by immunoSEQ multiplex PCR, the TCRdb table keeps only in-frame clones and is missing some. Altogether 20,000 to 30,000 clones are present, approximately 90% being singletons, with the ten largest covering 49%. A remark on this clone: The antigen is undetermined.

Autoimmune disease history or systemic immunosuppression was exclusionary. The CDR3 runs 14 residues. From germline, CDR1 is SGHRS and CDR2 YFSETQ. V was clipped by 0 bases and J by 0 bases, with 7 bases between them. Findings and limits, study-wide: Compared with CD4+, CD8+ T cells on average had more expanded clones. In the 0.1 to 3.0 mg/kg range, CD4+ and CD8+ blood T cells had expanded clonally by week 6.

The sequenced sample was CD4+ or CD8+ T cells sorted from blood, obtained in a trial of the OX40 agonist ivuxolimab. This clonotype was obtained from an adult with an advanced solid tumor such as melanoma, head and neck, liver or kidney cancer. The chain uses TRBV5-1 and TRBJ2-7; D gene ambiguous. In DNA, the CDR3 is TGCGCCAGCAGCTTGGTTAGCACCTCCTACGAGCAGTACTTC. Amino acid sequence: CASSLVSTSYEQYF.